A single sample gave rise to the 15 T cell receptor beta chains below, sequenced in a study of T cells after yellow fever vaccination. TCRdb recomputed calls from the 5' RACE reads with MiXCR, one row per CDR3 protein. Of some 240,000 distinct CDR3 sequences detected, roughly 4.8% appear once; the ten largest clones hold roughly 3%. This specimen consisted of CD4+ T cells sorted from PBMCs, obtained on the day of the yellow fever booster vaccination. Receptors were obtained from a man younger than 30 who received the YFV17D yellow fever vaccine.

This clonotype was counted a few times. V usage is TRBV19 and J usage is TRBJ2-1; a possible D gene is TRBD1 (5 bases). The CDR3 length is 14 residues. V dropped 3 bases and J dropped 0 bases, with 6 bases sitting between them. CDR1 and CDR2 from the germline V gene are LNHDA and SQIVND (reference sequence). Written as DNA, the CDR3 is TGTGCCAGTAGTATGGGGCTCTCCTACAATGAGCAGTTCTTC. Translation: CASSMGLSYNEQFF.

The sample holds a few counts of this clonotype. V is TRBV5-1 and J is TRBJ2-5; tentatively, D is TRBD1 (6 bases). Looked up from germline, CDR1 is SGHRS and CDR2 is YFSETQ. The CDR3 is 12 amino acids. The V end lost 4 bases, the J end lost 4 bases, and 8 bases lay between the germline ends. CDR3 in amino acids: CASSVDRETQYF. Written as DNA, the CDR3 is TGCGCCAGCAGCGTGGACAGAGAGACCCAGTACTTC.

This clonotype was counted between two and nine times. This chain connects TRBV11-2 to TRBJ2-5; 8 bases align to TRBD2. V lost 5 bases and J lost 2; bases outside the gene matches: 7. CDR3 length: 15 amino acids. Per the germline V gene, CDR1 is SGHAT and CDR2 is FQNNGV. CDR3 sequence: CASSHPLAAQETQYF. The CDR3 DNA is TGTGCCAGCAGCCACCCACTAGCGGCTCAAGAGACCCAGTACTTC.

CDR3: CASSPEGQRNTEAFF. The CDR3 DNA is TGTGCCAGCAGCCCCGAGGGACAGAGGAACACTGAAGCTTTCTTT. This rearrangement joins TRBV5-4 to TRBJ1-1; 7 nucleotides line up with TRBD1. Trimming removed 4 bases from V and 1 base from J; junction bases left unmatched: 7. This CDR3 comprises 15 residues. Germline-derived CDR1 and CDR2 are SGHNT and YYREEE (reference sequence).

This clonotype has only a few counts. This rearrangement joins TRBV7-2 to TRBJ2-2; D remains unclear. The CDR3 is 14 residues long. Germline CDR1 and CDR2: SGHTA and FQGNSA. Trimming removed 3 bases from V and 3 bases from J, with 8 bases in between. CDR3 in amino acids: CASSFQDDTGELFF. The CDR3, as DNA: TGTGCCAGCAGCTTCCAGGATGACACCGGGGAGCTGTTTTTT.

This clonotype has more than one count but fewer than ten. The rearrangement links TRBV28 to TRBJ1-2, with D possibly being TRBD1 (5 bases). Germline assignment: CDR1 MDHEN and CDR2 SYDVKM. V lost 6 bases to trimming and J lost 5 bases, with 13 bases between them. CDR3 length: 13 residues. The CDR3 DNA reads as TGTGCCAGCAGACCGGGGCCCACATATGGCTACACCTTC. Translating it yields CASRPGPTYGYTF.

The chain carries TRBV7-2 and TRBJ1-2; D remains unclear. Germline CDR1 reads SGHTA; CDR2 reads FQGNSA. The V and J ends lost 2 bases and 4 bases respectively, with 11 bases between them. This CDR3 is built from 14 residues. CDR3 in amino acids: CASSLTAGIYGYTF. The CDR3 bases are TGTGCCAGCAGCTTAACCGCCGGAATCTATGGCTACACCTTC.

This clonotype showed up many times. The gene calls are TRBV4-3 and TRBJ1-1; D possibly corresponds to TRBD1 (6 bases). V was clipped by 8 bases and J by 6 bases, with 13 bases between them. The CDR3 is made up of 12 amino acids. Germline V lookup: CDR1 LGHNA, CDR2 YSLEER. The DNA for the CDR3 is TGCGCCAGCCCCGACAGGCGGCCTGAAGCTTTCTTT. It translates to CASPDRRPEAFF.

The chain uses TRBV28 and TRBJ1-3, with D perhaps matching TRBD1 (5 bases). V gave up 5 bases and J gave up 4 bases, with 9 bases separating them. CDR1 and CDR2 (germline): MDHEN, SYDVKM. The CDR3 is 13 residues long. Written as DNA, the CDR3 is TGTGCCAGCAGTCAGCAGGGAGGAAACACCATATATTTT. Translating gives CASSQQGGNTIYF. The variable domain in full, with the rest retrieved from reference TRBV28 and TRBJ1-3, is DVKVTQSSRYLVKRTGEKVFLECVQDMDHENMFWYRQDPGLGLRLIYFSYDVKMKEKGDIPEGYSVSREKKERFSLILESASTNQTSMYLCASSQQGGNTIYFGEGSWLTVV.

This clonotype was observed a few times. V gene TRBV3-1 combines with J gene TRBJ1-6; perhaps TRBD1 as D (5 bases). V gave up 1 base and J gave up 7 bases, with 8 bases separating them. The germline V gene encodes CDR1 LGHDT and CDR2 YNNKEL (reference sequence). The CDR3 runs 14 residues. The CDR3 protein is CASSQVRQNSPLHF. CDR3 in DNA: TGTGCCAGCAGCCAAGTTCGACAGAATTCACCCCTCCACTTT.

This clonotype has a handful of counts. The rearrangement uses TRBV9 and TRBJ1-6; D is undetermined. The CDR3 totals 13 residues. V was shortened by 0 bases and J by 9 bases, with 7 bases between the two germline ends. Germline V CDR1 and CDR2: SGDLS, YYNGEE. The DNA of the CDR3 is TGTGCCAGCAGCGTAGAGCCGGGTTCACCCCTCCACTTT. This codes for CASSVEPGSPLHF. Filled out from reference TRBV9 and TRBJ1-6, the complete variable domain reads DSGVTQTPKHLITATGQRVTLRCSPRSGDLSVYWYQQSLDQGLQFLIQYYNGEERAKGNILERFSAQQFPDLHSELNLSSLELGDSALYFCASSVEPGSPLHFGNGTRLTVT.

The V and J genes are TRBV5-1 and TRBJ2-5; D not certain. Germline V gene data show CDR1 as SGHRS and CDR2 as YFSETQ. This CDR3 has 14 amino acids. V was cut by 1 base and J by 1 base, with 8 bases left in between. CDR3 region: CASSLFPGQETQYF. The CDR3 DNA reads as TGCGCCAGCAGCTTGTTCCCCGGCCAAGAGACCCAGTACTTC.

A few counts support this clonotype. The chain uses TRBV7-2 and TRBJ1-2; no reliable D call. CDR1 is SGHTA, CDR2 FQGNSA, per germline. V shed 2 bases and J shed 0 bases, with 7 bases lying between them. This CDR3 has 14 residues. The CDR3 region is CASSLRITNYGYTF. For the CDR3, the DNA is TGTGCCAGCAGCTTACGCATAACTAACTATGGCTACACCTTC. The full variable domain, rest sourced from reference TRBV7-2 and TRBJ1-2, is GAGVSQSPSNKVTEKGKDVELRCDPISGHTALYWYRQSLGQGLEFLIYFQGNSAPDKSGLPSDRFSAERTGGSVSTLTIQRTQQEDSAVYLCASSLRITNYGYTFGSGTRLTVV.

The chain couples TRBV9 to TRBJ2-1; the D gene is possibly TRBD2 (5 bases). The V end lost 4 bases, the J end lost 8 bases, and 19 bases lay between the germline ends. From germline, CDR1 is SGDLS and CDR2 YYNGEE. The CDR3 has 15 residues. In DNA, the CDR3 is TGTGCCAGCAGCCCCAATCCCGGGGAGTTGGATGAGCAGTTCTTC. Its translation is CASSPNPGELDEQFF.

This clonotype has more than one count but fewer than ten. DNA of the CDR3: TGTGCCAGCTCACCATCGACAGATGGCTACACCTTC. This encodes CASSPSTDGYTF. V and J are TRBV18 and TRBJ1-2, with TRBD1 as a possible D gene (5 bases). The V gene lost 2 bases and the J gene lost 6 bases, with 7 bases spanning the gap. The V gene's germline CDR1 is KGHSH and CDR2 LQKENI. The CDR3 consists of 12 residues.